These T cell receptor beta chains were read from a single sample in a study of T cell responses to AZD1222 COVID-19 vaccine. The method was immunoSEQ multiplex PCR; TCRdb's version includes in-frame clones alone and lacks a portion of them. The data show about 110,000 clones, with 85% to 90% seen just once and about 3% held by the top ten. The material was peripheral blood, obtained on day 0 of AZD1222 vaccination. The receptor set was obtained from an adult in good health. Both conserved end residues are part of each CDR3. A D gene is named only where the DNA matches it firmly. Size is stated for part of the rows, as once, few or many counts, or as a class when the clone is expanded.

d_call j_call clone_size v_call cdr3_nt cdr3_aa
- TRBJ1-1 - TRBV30 TGTGCCTGGAGTGTACTAAGGGGGAACACTGAAGCTTTCTTT CAWSVLRGNTEAFF
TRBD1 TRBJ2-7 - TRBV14 TGTGCCAGCAGCCACCCGGTTAGGGGGCTCTACGAGCAGTACTTC CASSHPVRGLYEQYF
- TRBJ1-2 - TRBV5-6 TGTGCCAGCAGCGCCCGAGTGGCCGGTGGCTACACCTTC CASSARVAGGYTF
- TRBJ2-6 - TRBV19 TGTGCCAGTAGTATTTGGCCCTCGAGGGGGGGTTTGGGTTTTGCTGGGGCCAACGTCCTGACTTTC CASSIWPSRGGLGFAGANVLTF
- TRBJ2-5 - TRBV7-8 TGTGCCAGCAGCTTGGGGCCCTGGGGGGAGACCCAGTACTTC CASSLGPWGETQYF
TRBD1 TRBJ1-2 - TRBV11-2 TGTGCCAGCAGCCACAACCTCGACAGGGGCTATGGCTACACCTTC CASSHNLDRGYGYTF
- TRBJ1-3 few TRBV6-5 TGTGCCAGCAGTCCAGGGACACTCTCTGGAAACACCATATATTTT CASSPGTLSGNTIYF
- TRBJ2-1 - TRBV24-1 TGTGCCACCAGTGATTGGGGGACCTCCTACAATGAGCAGTTCTTC CATSDWGTSYNEQFF
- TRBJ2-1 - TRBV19 TGTGCCAGTAGGACCGATGATGAGCAGTTCTTC CASRTDDEQFF
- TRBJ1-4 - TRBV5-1 TGCGCCAGCAGCTTCGGTGGGCAGCTAAATGAAAAACTGTTTTTT CASSFGGQLNEKLFF
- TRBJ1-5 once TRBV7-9 TGTGCCAGCAGCTTAGCGATACAGCCCCAGCATTTT CASSLAIQPQHF
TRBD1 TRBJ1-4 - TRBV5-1 TGCGCCAGCAGAGCTTACCCCCTAGACAGGGGTTTTGAAAAACTGTTTTTT CASRAYPLDRGFEKLFF
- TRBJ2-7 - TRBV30 TGTGCCTGGAGTCTCCTCGGGGGTTTCGGCGAGCAGTACTTC CAWSLLGGFGEQYF
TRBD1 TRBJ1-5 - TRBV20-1 TGCAGTGCTAGTGCGGGACAGGGCTTTCAGCCCCAGCATTTT CSASAGQGFQPQHF
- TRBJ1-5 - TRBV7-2 TGTGCCAGCAGCTTAGGGGCGGTCTATAGCAATCAGCCCCAGCATTTT CASSLGAVYSNQPQHF
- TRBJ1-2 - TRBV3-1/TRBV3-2 TGTGCCAGCAGTCGGCCGGGACAAGACTATGGCTACACCTTC CASSRPGQDYGYTF
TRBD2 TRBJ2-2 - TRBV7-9 TGTGCCAGCAGCTCGACGCCGGGACTAGCGAACCCCGGGGAGCTGTTTTTT CASSSTPGLANPGELFF